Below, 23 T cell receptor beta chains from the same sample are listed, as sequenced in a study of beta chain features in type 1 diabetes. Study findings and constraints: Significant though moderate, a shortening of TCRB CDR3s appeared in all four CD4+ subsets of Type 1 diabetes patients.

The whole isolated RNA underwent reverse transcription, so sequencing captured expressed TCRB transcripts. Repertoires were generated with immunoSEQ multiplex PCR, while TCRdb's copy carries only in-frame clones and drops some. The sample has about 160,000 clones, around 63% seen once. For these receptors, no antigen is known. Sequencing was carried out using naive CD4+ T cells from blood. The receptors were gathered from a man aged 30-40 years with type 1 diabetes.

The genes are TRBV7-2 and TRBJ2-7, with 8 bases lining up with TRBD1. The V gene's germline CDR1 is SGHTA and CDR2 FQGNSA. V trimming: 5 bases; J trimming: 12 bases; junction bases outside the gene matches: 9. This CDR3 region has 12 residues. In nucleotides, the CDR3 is TGTGCCAGCAGCCTGACAGGGGATCGTTCGTACTTC. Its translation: CASSLTGDRSYF.

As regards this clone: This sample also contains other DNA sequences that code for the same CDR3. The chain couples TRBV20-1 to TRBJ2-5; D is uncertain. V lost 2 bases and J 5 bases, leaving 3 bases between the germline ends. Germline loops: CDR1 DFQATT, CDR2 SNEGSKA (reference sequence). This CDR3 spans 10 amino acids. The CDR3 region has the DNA TGCAGTGCTAGAAGGGAGACCCAGTACTTC. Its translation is CSARRETQYF.

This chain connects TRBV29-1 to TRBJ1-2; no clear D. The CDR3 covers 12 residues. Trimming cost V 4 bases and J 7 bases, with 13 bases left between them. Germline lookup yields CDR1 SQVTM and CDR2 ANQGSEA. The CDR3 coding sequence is TGCAGCGTTGGGAAGGGATCTCTTGGCTACACCTTC. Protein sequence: CSVGKGSLGYTF. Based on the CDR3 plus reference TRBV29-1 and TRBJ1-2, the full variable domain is SAVISQKPSRDICQRGTSLTIQCQVDSQVTMMFWYRQQPGQSLTLIATANQGSEATYESGFVIDKFPISRPNLTFSTLTVSNMSPEDSSIYLCSVGKGSLGYTFGSGTRLTVV.

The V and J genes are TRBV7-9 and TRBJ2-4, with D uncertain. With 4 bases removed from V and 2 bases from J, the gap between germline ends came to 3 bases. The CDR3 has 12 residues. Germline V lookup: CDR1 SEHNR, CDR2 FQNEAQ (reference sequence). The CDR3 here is CASSSSKNIQYF. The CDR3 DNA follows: TGTGCCAGCAGCTCTTCCAAAAACATTCAGTACTTC.

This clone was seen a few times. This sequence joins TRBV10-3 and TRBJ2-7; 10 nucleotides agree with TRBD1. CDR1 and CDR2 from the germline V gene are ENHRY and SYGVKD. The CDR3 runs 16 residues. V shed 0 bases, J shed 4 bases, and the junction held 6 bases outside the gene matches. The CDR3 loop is CAISESGGTGDYEQYF. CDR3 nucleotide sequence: TGTGCCATCAGTGAGTCCGGCGGGACAGGGGATTACGAGCAGTACTTC.

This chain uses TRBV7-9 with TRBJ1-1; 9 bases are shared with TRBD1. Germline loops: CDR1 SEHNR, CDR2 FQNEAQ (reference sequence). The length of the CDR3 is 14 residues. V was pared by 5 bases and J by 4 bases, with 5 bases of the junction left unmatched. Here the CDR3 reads CASSTTGGGTEAFF. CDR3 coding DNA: TGTGCCAGCAGCACTACAGGGGGCGGCACTGAAGCTTTCTTT.

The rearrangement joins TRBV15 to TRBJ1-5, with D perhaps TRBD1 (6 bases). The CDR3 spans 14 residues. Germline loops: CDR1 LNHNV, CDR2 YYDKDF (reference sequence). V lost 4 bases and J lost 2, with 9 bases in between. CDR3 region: CATSIQGRNQPQHF. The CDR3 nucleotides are TGTGCCACCAGCATCCAGGGGCGCAATCAGCCCCAGCATTTT.

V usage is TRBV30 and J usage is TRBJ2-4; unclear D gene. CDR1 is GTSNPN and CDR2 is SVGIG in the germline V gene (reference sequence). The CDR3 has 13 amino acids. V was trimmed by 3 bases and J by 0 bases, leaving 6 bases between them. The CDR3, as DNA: TGTGCCTGGAGAAATCTAGCCAAAAACATTCAGTACTTC. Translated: CAWRNLAKNIQYF.

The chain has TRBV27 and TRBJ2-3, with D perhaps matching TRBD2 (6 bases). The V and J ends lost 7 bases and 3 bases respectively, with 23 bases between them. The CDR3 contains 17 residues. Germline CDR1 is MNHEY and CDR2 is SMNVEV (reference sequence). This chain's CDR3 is CASNPASAVVGTDTQYF. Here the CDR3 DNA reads TGTGCCAGCAACCCGGCTAGCGCTGTAGTCGGAACAGATACGCAGTATTTT.

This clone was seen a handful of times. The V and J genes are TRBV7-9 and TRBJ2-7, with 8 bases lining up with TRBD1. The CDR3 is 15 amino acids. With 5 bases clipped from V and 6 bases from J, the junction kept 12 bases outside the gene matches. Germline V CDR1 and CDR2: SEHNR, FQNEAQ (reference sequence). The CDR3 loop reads CASSPGQGIQGEQYF. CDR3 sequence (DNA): TGTGCCAGCAGCCCCGGACAGGGCATACAAGGCGAGCAGTACTTC.

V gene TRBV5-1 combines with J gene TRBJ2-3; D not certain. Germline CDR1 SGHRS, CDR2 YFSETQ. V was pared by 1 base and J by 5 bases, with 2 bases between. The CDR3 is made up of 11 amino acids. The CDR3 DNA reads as TGCGCCAGCAGCTTGAGAGATACGCAGTATTTT. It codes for CASSLRDTQYF.

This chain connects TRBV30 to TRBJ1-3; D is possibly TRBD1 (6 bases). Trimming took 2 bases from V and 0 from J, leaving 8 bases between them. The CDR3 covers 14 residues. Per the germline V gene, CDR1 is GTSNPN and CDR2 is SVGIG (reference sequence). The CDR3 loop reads CAWSTGSSGNTIYF. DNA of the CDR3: TGTGCCTGGAGTACAGGGAGCTCTGGAAACACCATATATTTT.

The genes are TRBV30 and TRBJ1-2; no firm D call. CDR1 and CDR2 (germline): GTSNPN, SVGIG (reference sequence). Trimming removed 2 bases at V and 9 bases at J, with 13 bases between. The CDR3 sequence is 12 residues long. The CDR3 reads CAWSLGIMSYTF. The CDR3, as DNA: TGTGCCTGGAGTTTAGGTATCATGAGCTACACCTTC. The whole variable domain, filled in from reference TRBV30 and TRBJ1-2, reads SQTIHQWPATLVQPVGSPLSLECTVEGTSNPNLYWYRQAAGRGLQLLFYSVGIGQISSEVPQNLSASRPQDRQFILSSKKLLLSDSGFYLCAWSLGIMSYTFGSGTRLTVV.

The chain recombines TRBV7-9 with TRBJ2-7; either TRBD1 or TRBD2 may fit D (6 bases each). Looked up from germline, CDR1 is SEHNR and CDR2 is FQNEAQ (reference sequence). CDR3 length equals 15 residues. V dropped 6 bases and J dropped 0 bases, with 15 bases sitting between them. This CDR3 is CASSQKGGLSYEQYF. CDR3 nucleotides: TGTGCCAGCAGTCAAAAGGGGGGACTCTCCTACGAGCAGTACTTC.

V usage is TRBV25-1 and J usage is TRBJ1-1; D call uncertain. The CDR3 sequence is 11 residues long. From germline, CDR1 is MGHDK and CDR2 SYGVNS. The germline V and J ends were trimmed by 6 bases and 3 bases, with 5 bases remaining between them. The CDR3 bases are TGTGCCAGCAGGGGTTACACTGAAGCTTTCTTT. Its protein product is CASRGYTEAFF.

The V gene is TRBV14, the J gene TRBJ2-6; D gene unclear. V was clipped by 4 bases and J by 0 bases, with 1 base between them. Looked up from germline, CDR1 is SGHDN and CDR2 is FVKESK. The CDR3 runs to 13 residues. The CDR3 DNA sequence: TGTGCCAGCAGCCGCTCTGGGGCCAACGTCCTGACTTTC. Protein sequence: CASSRSGANVLTF.

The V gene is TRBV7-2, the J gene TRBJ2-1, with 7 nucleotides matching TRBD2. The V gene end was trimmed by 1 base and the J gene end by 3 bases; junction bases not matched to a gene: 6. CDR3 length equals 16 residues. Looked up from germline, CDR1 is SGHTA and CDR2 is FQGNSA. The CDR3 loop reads CASSLGGEGGYNEQFF. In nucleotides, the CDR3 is TGTGCCAGCAGCTTAGGAGGGGAGGGTGGCTACAATGAGCAGTTCTTC.

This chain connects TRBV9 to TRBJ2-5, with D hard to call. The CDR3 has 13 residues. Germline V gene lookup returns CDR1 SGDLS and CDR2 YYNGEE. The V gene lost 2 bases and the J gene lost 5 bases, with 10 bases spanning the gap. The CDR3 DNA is TGTGCCAGCAGCGTCCTAGTTGGGGAGACCCAGTACTTC. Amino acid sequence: CASSVLVGETQYF. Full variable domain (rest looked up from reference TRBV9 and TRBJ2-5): DSGVTQTPKHLITATGQRVTLRCSPRSGDLSVYWYQQSLDQGLQFLIQYYNGEERAKGNILERFSAQQFPDLHSELNLSSLELGDSALYFCASSVLVGETQYFGPGTRLLVL.

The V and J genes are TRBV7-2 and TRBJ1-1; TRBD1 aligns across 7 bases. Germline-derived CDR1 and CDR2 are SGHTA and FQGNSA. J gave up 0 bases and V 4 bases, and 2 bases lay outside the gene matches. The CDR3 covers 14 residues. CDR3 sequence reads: CASSSQGMNTEAFF. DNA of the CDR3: TGTGCCAGCAGCTCACAGGGGATGAACACTGAAGCTTTCTTT.

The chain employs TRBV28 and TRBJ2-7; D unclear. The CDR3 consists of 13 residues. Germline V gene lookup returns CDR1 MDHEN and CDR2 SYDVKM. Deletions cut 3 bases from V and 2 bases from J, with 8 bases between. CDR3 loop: CASSFGPTYEQYF. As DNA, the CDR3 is TGTGCCAGCAGTTTTGGTCCGACCTACGAGCAGTACTTC.

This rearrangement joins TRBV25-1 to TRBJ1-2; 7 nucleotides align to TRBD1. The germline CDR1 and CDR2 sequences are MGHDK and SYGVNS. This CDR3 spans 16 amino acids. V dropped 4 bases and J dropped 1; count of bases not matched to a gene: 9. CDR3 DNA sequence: TGTGCCAGCAGTGTCCCGTCCGGACAGGATAACTATGGCTACACCTTC. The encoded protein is CASSVPSGQDNYGYTF.

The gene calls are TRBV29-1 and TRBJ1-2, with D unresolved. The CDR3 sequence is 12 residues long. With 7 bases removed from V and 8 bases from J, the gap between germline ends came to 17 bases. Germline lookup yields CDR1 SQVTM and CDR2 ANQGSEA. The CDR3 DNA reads TGCAGCGCCCCATGGGGAAATCGGGGCTACACCTTC. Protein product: CSAPWGNRGYTF.

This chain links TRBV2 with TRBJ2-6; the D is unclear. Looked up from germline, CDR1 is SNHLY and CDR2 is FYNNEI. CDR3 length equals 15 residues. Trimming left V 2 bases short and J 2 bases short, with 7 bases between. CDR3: CASSELGTGANVLTF. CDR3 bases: TGTGCCAGCAGTGAACTGGGCACTGGGGCCAACGTCCTGACTTTC.